Listed below are T cell receptor beta chains from one sample, sequenced in a study of blood T cells in healthy people across ages. TCRdb redid the calling of the 5' RACE reads with MiXCR, one entry per CDR3 protein. The sample lists hundreds of thousands of distinct CDR3 sequences; about 56% were seen once. Specimen: blood. The receptors were sampled from a man aged 35 to 55 in good health. The CDR3 runs from the conserved cysteine through the conserved F or W.

J gene,V gene,CDR3 protein
TRBJ2-7,TRBV7-3,CASSLNGGRYTYNEQYF
TRBJ2-7,TRBV7-8,CASSLAVLAGGLSYEQYF
TRBJ2-5,TRBV6-5,CASSSSRGRETQYF
TRBJ2-6,TRBV10-3,CAIGDGGANVLTF
TRBJ2-3,TRBV7-9,CASSFGGATDTQYF
TRBJ2-7,TRBV20-1,CSAILGVGEQYF
TRBJ2-3,TRBV5-1,CASGPSGGTTDTQYF
TRBJ2-1,TRBV4-2,CASSQARLLPEQFF
TRBJ2-1,TRBV3-1,CASSRLVADEQFF
TRBJ2-7,TRBV7-9,CASSLAQYEQYF
TRBJ1-2,TRBV5-1,CASSPSRTYYGYTF
TRBJ2-3,TRBV27,CASSLYLTGDNTDTQYF
TRBJ2-2,TRBV7-2,CASSLLGQGAGTGELFF
TRBJ2-7,TRBV20-1,CSASSDRVGEQYF
TRBJ1-4,TRBV7-2,CASSLGRGVSEKLFF
TRBJ2-3,TRBV20-1,CSARDSGGSTDTQYF
TRBJ2-1,TRBV20-1,CSARGGLAGGWSYNEQFF
TRBJ2-5,TRBV27,CASSLSNGRRETQYF
-,TRBV5-1,CASSLSGSTQETQYF
TRBJ1-2,TRBV15,CATSRWGQTELYGYTF
TRBJ1-6,TRBV27,CASSLIFRARGSSYNSPLHF
TRBJ2-1,TRBV29-1,CSVGGASSYNEQFF
TRBJ2-7,TRBV4-2,CASNQAGLAVTYEQYF
-,TRBV4-2,CASSQASSGSYETQYF
TRBJ1-2,TRBV20-1,CSAYSPTRPGRFGYTF
TRBJ2-5,TRBV6-5,CASSYSSVRQETQYF
TRBJ2-7,TRBV20-1,CSARDLRSTQYF
TRBJ2-5,TRBV4-1,CASRKGGSQETQYF
TRBJ1-1,TRBV10-3,CAISDSKGGGGNTEAFF
TRBJ2-6,TRBV20-1,CSVRASGANVLTF
TRBJ2-3,TRBV21-1,CASSEERSSTDTQYF
TRBJ2-1,TRBV6-6,CASSYKVLFDEQFF
TRBJ2-5,TRBV18,CASSRQNPSAQGQQYF
TRBJ2-1,TRBV6-4,CASRGQGGSNEQFF
TRBJ2-1,TRBV9,CASSFQSGHEQFF
TRBJ2-3,TRBV12-3/TRBV12-4,CASSFLAGVDTQYF
TRBJ2-7,TRBV7-9,CASSTDAEQYF
TRBJ1-5,TRBV4-2,CASSQDSETDYQPQHF
TRBJ1-2,TRBV11-3,CASSSTGLDGYTF
TRBJ1-2,TRBV28,CASSPPGQAGGYTF
-,TRBV7-2,CASTPRGGLYNEQYF
TRBJ2-7,TRBV28,CASSFVASGLGPSGYEQYF